Listed here are 14 T cell receptor beta chains from one sample, sequenced in a study of post-analysis software for immune sequencing data. Regarding the study as a whole: Relative to controls, patients had several TRBV segments at higher frequency, with TRBV5-6, TRBV5-1 and TRBV20-1 among these.

TCR beta cDNA libraries had unique molecular identifiers. TCRdb independently ran MiXCR on the PCR reads; one entry per CDR3 protein. The sample records 150,000 to 200,000 distinct CDR3 sequences, around 28% being singletons. These TCRs' antigens remain unknown. Sequencing was performed on blood. Source of these receptors: a girl aged 10 to 17 with multiple sclerosis.

This clonotype appeared many times. The chain joins TRBV7-9 to TRBJ2-7; the D gene is possibly TRBD2 (6 bases). In germline, CDR1 is SEHNR, CDR2 FQNEAQ (reference sequence). The CDR3 spans 14 residues. Trimming left V 6 bases short and J 5 bases short, with 17 bases between. Here the CDR3 reads CASRTAGPWNEQYF. The CDR3 DNA is TGTGCCAGCAGGACCGCGGGACCATGGAACGAGCAGTACTTC.

A note on this clonotype: This may stem from a read error, because a much larger clone lies one nucleotide away. The V and J genes are TRBV28 and TRBJ2-5; TRBD1 is a possible D gene (5 bases). This CDR3 is built from 15 residues. With 5 bases removed from V and 3 bases from J, the gap between germline ends came to 16 bases. CDR1 MDHEN and CDR2 SYDVKM come from the germline V gene. Written as DNA, the CDR3 is TGTGCCAGCAGTAGCCCTCAGGGATACAAAGAGACCCAGTACTTC. This gives the protein CASSSPQGYKETQYF. Full variable domain (remainder filled in from reference TRBV28 and TRBJ2-5): DVKVTQSSRYLVKRTGEKVFLECVQDMDHENMFWYRQDPGLGLRLIYFSYDVKMKEKGDIPEGYSVSREKKERFSLILESASTNQTSMYLCASSSPQGYKETQYFGPGTRLLVL.

This clonotype was counted between two and nine times. The chain couples TRBV12-3 or TRBV12-4 to TRBJ2-3; D gene unclear. Trimming stripped 5 bases from V and 2 bases from J, with 11 bases between. The CDR3 is made up of 14 amino acids. In nucleotides, the CDR3 is TGTGCCAGCAGTCCCACAGTTACCACAGATACGCAGTATTTT. This codes for CASSPTVTTDTQYF.

The chain employs TRBV20-1 and TRBJ1-5, with D uncertain. From germline, CDR1 is DFQATT and CDR2 SNEGSKA (reference sequence). The V gene lost 1 base and the J gene lost 5 bases, with 9 bases spanning the gap. The CDR3 spans 13 residues. This CDR3 is CSARGTPDQPQHF. For the CDR3, the DNA is TGCAGTGCTAGAGGGACTCCGGATCAGCCCCAGCATTTT.

This clonotype was seen many times. The rearrangement joins TRBV5-6 to TRBJ2-7; 7 bases are a match to TRBD1. The CDR3 sequence is 14 residues long. The V gene's germline CDR1 is SGHDT and CDR2 YYEEEE. V shed 3 bases and J 6 bases; nucleotides not matched to a gene: 9. The CDR3 sequence: CASSSFTGVGEQYF. The CDR3 DNA sequence: TGTGCCAGCAGCTCGTTCACAGGGGTCGGCGAGCAGTACTTC.

In this sample, this clonotype turned up a few times. The chain links TRBV20-1 to TRBJ2-3; D ambiguous. The CDR3 totals 12 residues. V dropped 5 bases and J dropped 2 bases, with 8 bases sitting between them. Germline V gives CDR1 DFQATT, CDR2 SNEGSKA (reference sequence). CDR3 in DNA: TGCAGTGCTCCCCCCTTCACAGATACGCAGTATTTT. It is translated as CSAPPFTDTQYF.

The table lists this clonotype with a few counts. This chain links TRBV7-2 with TRBJ2-3, with D possibly TRBD1 on 6 matching bases. Germline CDR1 and CDR2: SGHTA and FQGNSA. Between the trimmed V and J ends, which lost 3 bases and 5 bases, there was a span of 18 bases. This CDR3 has 16 amino acids. The CDR3 DNA reads as TGTGCCAGCAGCTTCTTAGGATGGGGGCCGGGAGATACGCAGTATTTT. This codes for CASSFLGWGPGDTQYF.

A note on this clonotype: A single base separates this from a much larger clone, so it may be a read error. The chain employs TRBV12-3 or TRBV12-4 and TRBJ2-7; D uncertain. This CDR3 has 14 amino acids. CDR3 protein: CASGLGQMSYEQYF. In nucleotides, the CDR3 is TGTGCCAGCGGTTTAGGGCAAATGTCCTACGAGCAGTACTTC.

The chain joins TRBV27 to TRBJ2-1, with D unclear. Germline CDR1 MNHEY, CDR2 SMNVEV (reference sequence). The CDR3 covers 14 residues. V lost 8 bases and J lost 0, with 11 bases in between. In DNA form, the CDR3 reads TGTGCCAGCGCCAGCGTGCTCTCCTACAATGAGCAGTTCTTC. Translated, it gives CASASVLSYNEQFF.

Regarding this clonotype: A single base separates this from a much larger clone, so it may be a read error. The chain recombines TRBV20-1 with TRBJ1-2; D is unclear. Germline V lookup: CDR1 DFQATT, CDR2 SNEGSKA (reference sequence). Trimming removed 2 bases at V and 5 bases at J, with 15 bases between. This CDR3 is 14 amino acids long. The CDR3 nucleotides are TGCAGTGCTAGACACCACGGCGGCACGTATGGCTACACCTTC. Its protein product is CSARHHGGTYGYTF.

This clonotype came up many times. The V gene is TRBV12-3 or TRBV12-4, the J gene TRBJ2-5; D might be TRBD1 (5 bases). This CDR3 comprises 15 residues. The V end lost 3 bases, the J end lost 4 bases, and 15 bases lay between the germline ends. The CDR3 loop reads CASSLAPAGLETQYF. For the CDR3, the DNA is TGTGCCAGCAGTTTGGCCCCTGCAGGGTTAGAGACCCAGTACTTC.

The chain joins TRBV12-3 or TRBV12-4 to TRBJ2-3; D may be TRBD1 or TRBD2 (5 bases each). This CDR3 region has 15 residues. V was trimmed by 2 bases and J by 3 bases, leaving 12 bases between them. As DNA, the CDR3 is TGTGCCAGCAGTTTAAGGGCAGGGACGACAGATACGCAGTATTTT. Translated, it gives CASSLRAGTTDTQYF.

This clonotype occurred many times. This chain connects TRBV5-1 to TRBJ2-7; TRBD1 aligns across 10 bases. V lost 1 base to trimming and J lost 5 bases; unmatched junction nucleotides: 18. CDR1 and CDR2 (germline): SGHRS, YFSETQ. CDR3 size: 19 residues. The CDR3 is CASSLKHRGPRQGADEQYF. CDR3 DNA sequence: TGCGCCAGCAGCTTGAAACACCGGGGGCCGAGACAGGGGGCGGACGAGCAGTACTTC. Together with reference TRBV5-1 and TRBJ2-7, the CDR3 gives the full variable domain: KAGVTQTPRYLIKTRGQQVTLSCSPISGHRSVSWYQQTPGQGLQFLFEYFSETQRNKGNFPGRFSGRQFSNSRSEMNVSTLELGDSALYLCASSLKHRGPRQGADEQYFGPGTRLTVT.

In its sample, this clonotype was seen many times. The V call is TRBV6-5, the J call TRBJ1-1; 10 nucleotides agree with TRBD1. From germline, CDR1 is MNHEY and CDR2 SVGAGI. The CDR3 is 13 amino acids. Losses at the gene ends were 2 bases for V and 9 bases for J; bases not matched to a gene: 3. This CDR3 reads CASSYGTGDKAFF. Here the CDR3 DNA reads TGTGCCAGCAGTTACGGGACAGGGGATAAAGCTTTCTTT.